This TCR beta chain was obtained from a study of Graves' ophthalmopathy and Graves' hyperthyroidism. TCR beta CDR3 regions were amplified from RNA transcripts. An opening RT-PCR round employed HTBI primers and preceded a second-round multiplex PCR. TCRdb passed the multiplex PCR reads through MiXCR, listing each CDR3 protein once. The repertoire holds around 1.1 million distinct CDR3 sequences, with about two fifths as singletons. CDR1 LGHDT and CDR2 YNNKEL come from the germline V gene (reference sequence). Deletions cut 0 bases from V and 7 bases from J, with 13 bases between. The CDR3 is 15 residues long.

Sample: peripheral blood or thyroid tissue (not recorded which). This sequence joins TRBV3-1 and TRBJ1-5, with TRBD1 as a possible D gene (6 bases). This receptor was obtained from an adult man with Graves' hyperthyroidism. Here the CDR3 DNA reads TGTGCCAGCAGCCAAGACTCGGGGGCTGGACAGCCCCAGCATTTT. Its protein product is CASSQDSGAGQPQHF. The full variable domain, in which reference TRBV3-1 and TRBJ1-5 provide the parts outside the CDR3, is DTAVSQTPKYLVTQMGNDKSIKCEQNLGHDTMYWYKQDSKKFLKIMFSYNNKELIINETVPNRFSPKSPDKAHLNLHINSLELGDSAVYFCASSQDSGAGQPQHFGDGTRLSIL.